These T cell receptor beta chains were read from a single sample in a study of Ad26.COV2.S vaccination and SARS-CoV-2 variants. TCRdb's table, derived via immunoSEQ multiplex PCR, lists solely in-frame clones and lacks some. Here the sample spans about 350,000 clones, about 85% being singletons. This specimen was peripheral blood, taken in a trial of Ad26.COV2.S vaccine versus placebo. Source of these receptors: a person between 18 and 65 years old who received the Ad26.COV2.S COVID-19 vaccine or a placebo. Each CDR3 is given with its conserved first and last residue.

CDR3 length	J gene	V gene	CDR3 protein
16	TRBJ2-2	TRBV5-1	CASSFGDLTNTGELFF
15	TRBJ2-7	TRBV7-2	CASSPRQGRSYEQYF
16	TRBJ1-2	TRBV4-3	CASSQGRAGANYGYTF
12	TRBJ1-2	TRBV18	CASSPGGDGYTF
15	TRBJ1-5	TRBV19	CASTNARQGHQPQHF
16	TRBJ2-7	TRBV5-1	CASSLVGGAPIYEQYF
14	TRBJ2-7	TRBV3-1/TRBV3-2	CASSLMTGAYEQYF
14	TRBJ2-1	TRBV9	CASSVAFTYNEQFF
16	TRBJ1-6	TRBV5-6	CASSLWGVTSTSPLHF
14	TRBJ2-3	TRBV6-6	CASLWTGITDTQYF
15	TRBJ2-7	TRBV5-1	CASSLDRQAPHEQYF
16	TRBJ1-1	TRBV6-1	CASSGSRGSASTEAFF
15	TRBJ2-1	TRBV11-2	CASSLAPFTDNEQFF
14	TRBJ1-5	TRBV5-1	CASSTGNVDQPQHF
14	TRBJ2-3	TRBV5-4	CASSLRQGVDTQYF
15	TRBJ2-7	TRBV27	CASSQIGTSDHEQYF
18	TRBJ2-3	TRBV5-4	CASSSPGAGLGGGDTQYF
17	TRBJ1-4	TRBV27	CASSTRQRGLTNEKLFF
14	TRBJ2-3	TRBV7-2	CASSPEAHPDTQYF
12	TRBJ1-4	TRBV10-2	CASSDLGEKLFF
8	TRBJ1-4	TRBV5-1	CASSLVTF
15	TRBJ2-5	TRBV11-2	CASSFQPGGEETQYF